This TCR beta chain is drawn from a study of blood T cell repertoires in COVID-19. Study summary: The United States, Italy and Spain were the sources of the acute and convalescent COVID-19 samples. The analysed material was cDNA or gDNA that came from T cells, B-cell-depleted T cells, or PBMCs.

This clone was recorded only once. Here immunoSEQ multiplex PCR was the method, and the copy in TCRdb shows in-frame clones only, minus some. The data show 150,000 to 200,000 clones, roughly nine tenths seen once. The source is a man between 65 and 85 years old with active or convalescent COVID-19. The specimen was peripheral blood.

CDR3 DNA sequence: TGTGCCAGCAGCGATGCCCCGGGACAGGGCTCAAGTTCCTATAATTCACCCCTCCACTTT. It specifies CASSDAPGQGSSSYNSPLHF. This sequence joins TRBV6-2 or TRBV6-3 and TRBJ1-6, with 9 bases aligning to TRBD1. CDR3 length: 20 amino acids. The V gene's germline CDR1 is MNHEY and CDR2 SVGEGT. The J segment lost 1 base and the V segment lost 6 bases, leaving 16 bases of the junction unmatched.